This TCR beta chain emerged from a study of lymphopenia after photon versus proton radiotherapy. Method: immunoSEQ multiplex PCR; TCRdb's copy keeps in-frame clones and lacks some. Here the sample spans tens of thousands of clones, over 85% being singletons. The study's findings and limits: Photon-treated patients lost naive T cells and TCR diversity; proton-treated stayed stable. A bigger post-nadir fall in TCR diversity correlated inversely with survival time in deceased patients. Post-nadir diversity loss with photons came from oligoclonal expansion, particularly CD8+ Temra cells. Survival link was tested only in deceased patients; proton benefit remains a possibility.

Comment on this clone: The antigen remains undetermined.

Germline V CDR1 and CDR2: SNHLY, FYNNEI. The CDR3 is 12 residues long. V dropped 6 bases and J dropped 5 bases, with 8 bases sitting between them. Sequencing was performed on peripheral blood, taken from a patient treated with photon-based radiotherapy. This TCR derives from a woman aged 45-60 years with cholangiocarcinoma. This chain links TRBV2 with TRBJ1-5; D gene ambiguous. The CDR3 loop is CASSRLYQPQHF. The CDR3 DNA is TGTGCCAGCAGCAGGCTCTATCAGCCCCAGCATTTT.